One and the same sample provided the 32 T cell receptor beta chains below, sequenced in a study of blood T cell repertoires in COVID-19 (TCRdb year 2020). The method behind the library was the immunoSEQ multiplex PCR assay. TCRdb limited this immuneACCESS table to in-frame rearrangements with V and J called. A share of clones is missing; checked studies link under half to unresolved V genes, and the rest is unexplained. This sample gives some 72,000 clones in total; about 89% of them show up just once. Roughly 4.5% of the sample belongs to the ten largest clones. The sample comprised peripheral blood. The receptors stem from a middle-aged man with active or convalescent COVID-19.

The chain uses TRBV6-5 and TRBJ1-1, with D perhaps matching TRBD1 (6 bases). The germline V gene has CDR1 MNHEY and CDR2 SVGAGI. Trimming left V 2 bases short and J 6 bases short, with 10 bases between. There are 13 residues in the CDR3. The CDR3 DNA reads as TGTGCCAGCAGTTACGGCAGGGGCGCTGAAGCTTTCTTT. Its translation is CASSYGRGAEAFF.

The chain is built from TRBV18 and TRBJ2-1; 13 bases are a match to TRBD2. Germline V gene lookup returns CDR1 KGHSH and CDR2 LQKENI. Trimming took 3 bases from V and 7 from J; bases not matched to a gene: 6. The CDR3 contains 16 residues. Written as DNA, the CDR3 is TGTGCCAGCTCACCGCCACTAGCGGGGGGGTATAATGAGCAGTTCTTC. It translates to CASSPPLAGGYNEQFF.

This chain joins TRBV4-3 and TRBJ2-7; TRBD1 agrees at 7 bases. Germline V gene data show CDR1 as LGHNA and CDR2 as YSLEER. V was clipped by 1 base and J by 2 bases; unmatched bases: 8. The CDR3 has 16 residues. CDR3 sequence: CASSQVGQALPYEQYF. Written as DNA, the CDR3 is TGCGCCAGCAGCCAAGTCGGACAGGCTTTACCCTACGAGCAGTACTTC.

This clone was counted once. The chain employs TRBV6-2 or TRBV6-3 and TRBJ1-1, with 8 bases matching TRBD1. CDR3 size: 13 residues. V gave up 6 bases and J gave up 1 base; unmatched junction bases: 1. CDR1 and CDR2 (germline): MNHEY, SVGEGT. The CDR3 region is CASSGQGNTEAFF. The CDR3 DNA follows: TGTGCCAGCAGCGGACAGGGGAACACTGAAGCTTTCTTT.

The chain couples TRBV10-3 to TRBJ1-4, with unresolved D. CDR3 length: 16 residues. CDR1 is ENHRY and CDR2 is SYGVKD in the germline V gene. Trimming removed 3 bases from V and 2 bases from J, with 13 bases in between. This chain's CDR3 is CAISDEGAATNEKLFF. The CDR3, as DNA: TGTGCCATCAGTGACGAGGGCGCGGCGACTAATGAAAAACTGTTTTTT.

This clone came up a few times. The rearrangement links TRBV7-9 to TRBJ2-7; maybe TRBD2 (5 bases). The V end lost 2 bases, the J end lost 2 bases, and 10 bases lay between the germline ends. Germline CDR1 and CDR2: SEHNR and FQNEAQ (reference sequence). This CDR3 is 14 amino acids long. CDR3 DNA sequence: TGTGCCAGCAGCTTAAGACTACGGGCCTACGAGCAGTACTTC. Protein sequence: CASSLRLRAYEQYF. Based on the CDR3 plus reference TRBV7-9 and TRBJ2-7, the full variable domain is DTGVSQNPRHKITKRGQNVTFRCDPISEHNRLYWYRQTLGQGPEFLTYFQNEAQLEKSRLLSDRFSAERPKGSFSTLEIQRTEQGDSAMYLCASSLRLRAYEQYFGPGTRLTVT.

The rearrangement joins TRBV6-4 to TRBJ2-2, with D tentatively TRBD2 (5 bases). The CDR3 has 13 amino acids. The ends were cut back, 3 bases at V and 7 bases at J, with 9 bases in the middle. Per the germline V gene, CDR1 is MRHNA and CDR2 is SNTAGT. CDR3 amino acids: CASSESSIGELFF. CDR3 DNA sequence: TGTGCCAGCAGTGAATCTAGCATCGGGGAGCTGTTTTTT.

The V call is TRBV19, the J call TRBJ1-1; 7 bases align to TRBD1. V was pared by 6 bases and J by 1 base, with 5 bases of the junction left unmatched. Germline assignment: CDR1 LNHDA and CDR2 SQIVND (reference sequence). CDR3 length: 14 amino acids. In DNA, the CDR3 is TGTGCCAGTAGAACCCAGGGGGAGAACACTGAAGCTTTCTTT. Its translation is CASRTQGENTEAFF.

The V call is TRBV6-5, the J call TRBJ2-2; 7 bases line up with TRBD1. The CDR3 has 13 residues. Germline V CDR1 and CDR2: MNHEY, SVGAGI. After removal of 11 bases from V and 4 bases from J, the junction contained 7 bases not matched to a gene. CDR3 sequence reads: CACDRVGTGELFF. The CDR3 nucleotides are TGTGCCTGCGACAGGGTCGGCACCGGGGAGCTGTTTTTT.

The CDR3 is CSVDVSNTEAFF. The DNA for the CDR3 is TGCAGCGTTGACGTTTCGAACACTGAAGCTTTCTTT. The chain combines TRBV29-1 with TRBJ1-1; no definite D call. This CDR3 region has 12 residues. Trimming took off 3 bases at V and 1 base at J, with 6 bases between the two ends. The germline gives CDR1 SQVTM, CDR2 ANQGSEA.

The V call is TRBV7-6, the J call TRBJ2-2, with 9 bases that match TRBD2. This CDR3 is 17 amino acids long. Trimming took 4 bases from V and 7 from J; bases not matched to a gene: 13. CDR1 SGHVS and CDR2 FNYEAQ come from the germline V gene. The CDR3 nucleotides read TGTGCCAGCAGCTATCGGGCGGGGGGGCCGTATGTCGGGGAGCTGTTTTTT. It is translated as CASSYRAGGPYVGELFF.

The rearrangement joins TRBV5-1 to TRBJ2-3, with 10 nucleotides matching TRBD1. The CDR3 covers 15 residues. V shed 0 bases, J shed 4 bases, and the junction held 2 bases outside the gene matches. Germline values: CDR1 SGHRS, CDR2 YFSETQ. The CDR3 DNA reads as TGCGCCAGCAGCTTGGGGACAGGGGGTTCAGATACGCAGTATTTT. Translated, it gives CASSLGTGGSDTQYF.

This clone was counted a single time. This chain links TRBV19 with TRBJ2-2; D is uncertain. The V end lost 1 base, the J end lost 6 bases, and 9 bases lay between the germline ends. This CDR3 region has 14 residues. Looked up from germline, CDR1 is LNHDA and CDR2 is SQIVND (reference sequence). The CDR3, as DNA: TGTGCCAGTAGTATAGCTGCCGGTGCCGGGGAGCTGTTTTTT. This sequence encodes CASSIAAGAGELFF.

The J gene is TRBJ1-3, the V gene TRBV19, with unresolved D. V lost 6 bases, J lost 0 bases, and 6 bases lay in between. Germline assignment: CDR1 LNHDA and CDR2 SQIVND (reference sequence). The CDR3 has 13 amino acids. CDR3 in amino acids: CASRVASGNTIYF. CDR3 sequence (DNA): TGTGCCAGTAGGGTGGCCTCTGGAAACACCATATATTTT.

The rearrangement joins TRBV11-2 to TRBJ2-7; TRBD2 is a possible D gene (6 bases). CDR1 and CDR2 from the germline V gene are SGHAT and FQNNGV. Deletions cut 5 bases from V and 3 bases from J, with 20 bases between. The CDR3 runs to 16 residues. The DNA of the CDR3 is TGTGCCAGCAGCCCCATTAATCGGCGGGGCCTCTACGAGCAGTACTTC. This gives the protein CASSPINRRGLYEQYF.

This rearrangement joins TRBV3-1 (or the pseudogene TRBV3-2) to TRBJ1-1; D gene uncertain. This CDR3 contains 13 residues. V was clipped by 4 bases and J by 3 bases, with 9 bases between them. Germline loops: CDR1 LGHDT, CDR2 YNNKEL (reference sequence). CDR3 nucleotide sequence: TGTGCCAGCAGCCGTGACATTTACACTGAAGCTTTCTTT. Encoded protein: CASSRDIYTEAFF.

The gene calls are TRBV5-6 and TRBJ2-3; 7 nucleotides agree with TRBD1. Germline CDR1 reads SGHDT; CDR2 reads YYEEEE. The J segment lost 4 bases and the V segment lost 1 base, leaving 6 bases of the junction unmatched. The CDR3 runs 15 residues. The CDR3 DNA is TGTGCCAGCAGCTTGAAGGGGGCGCGTCCAGATACGCAGTATTTT. Its protein product is CASSLKGARPDTQYF.

This clone was seen a handful of times. This chain connects TRBV11-2 to TRBJ2-5; 9 bases match TRBD1. Germline V gene lookup returns CDR1 SGHAT and CDR2 FQNNGV. J was trimmed by 2 bases and V by 5 bases; bases with no gene match: 6. The CDR3 consists of 15 residues. Here the CDR3 DNA reads TGTGCCAGCAGCACTCAGACAGGGGGACAAGAGACCCAGTACTTC. It encodes CASSTQTGGQETQYF.

The chain has TRBV19 and TRBJ2-2, with TRBD2 as a possible D gene (5 bases). The V end was cut by 6 bases, the J end by 6 bases, with 20 bases between. In germline, CDR1 is LNHDA, CDR2 SQIVND (reference sequence). This CDR3 contains 16 residues. CDR3 nucleotide sequence: TGTGCCAGTAGACTGCTGGTTGGCGGGTCCCCCGGGGAGCTGTTTTTT. It codes for CASRLLVGGSPGELFF.

The gene calls are TRBV5-1 and TRBJ2-3, with 12 bases that match TRBD2. V was clipped by 3 bases and J by 4 bases; unmatched bases: 3. The CDR3 totals 15 residues. Germline values: CDR1 SGHRS, CDR2 YFSETQ. The CDR3 sequence: CASSSSGGVPDTQYF. The CDR3 DNA follows: TGCGCCAGCAGCTCTAGCGGGGGGGTCCCAGATACGCAGTATTTT.

The chain recombines TRBV11-2 with TRBJ1-3; D is unclear. Trimming removed 3 bases from V and 3 bases from J, with 9 bases in between. The germline gives CDR1 SGHAT, CDR2 FQNNGV. CDR3 length equals 14 residues. CDR3 in amino acids: CASSFESGGNTIYF. In nucleotides, the CDR3 is TGTGCCAGCAGCTTCGAATCGGGTGGAAACACCATATATTTT.

This chain uses TRBV5-6 with TRBJ1-5, with 10 bases that match TRBD1. The CDR3 consists of 15 residues. V was pared by 2 bases and J by 6 bases, with 5 bases of the junction left unmatched. The germline gives CDR1 SGHDT, CDR2 YYEEEE. The CDR3 loop reads CASSLGDRGIQPQHF. Here the CDR3 DNA reads TGTGCCAGCAGCTTAGGGGACAGGGGAATTCAGCCCCAGCATTTT.

The chain joins TRBV5-1 to TRBJ2-1, with a tentative D call TRBD2 (6 bases). The germline CDR1 and CDR2 sequences are SGHRS and YFSETQ. The CDR3 spans 15 residues. V was shortened by 0 bases and J by 2 bases, with 9 bases between the two germline ends. CDR3 coding DNA: TGCGCCAGCAGCTTGGCGAGCGGGCCCTACAATGAGCAGTTCTTC. It codes for CASSLASGPYNEQFF.

The chain combines TRBV18 with TRBJ1-1; no clear D. CDR3 size: 14 residues. The germline V gene has CDR1 KGHSH and CDR2 LQKENI. V dropped 0 bases and J dropped 2 bases, with 7 bases sitting between them. CDR3 sequence (DNA): TGTGCCAGCTCACCACCGAACAGTAACACTGAAGCTTTCTTT. It is translated as CASSPPNSNTEAFF.

The chain joins TRBV28 to TRBJ2-7; 9 nucleotides align to TRBD2. The CDR3 is 18 amino acids. V gave up 8 bases and J gave up 2 bases; unmatched junction bases: 19. The V gene's germline CDR1 is MDHEN and CDR2 SYDVKM. CDR3 amino acids: CASGDSRISGGQTYEQYF. DNA for the CDR3: TGTGCCAGCGGAGATTCTAGGATTAGCGGGGGACAAACCTACGAGCAGTACTTC.

This rearrangement joins TRBV3-1 (or the pseudogene TRBV3-2) to TRBJ1-1; 9 bases are a match to TRBD1. V shed 3 bases, J shed 3 bases, and the junction held 5 bases outside the gene matches. Per the germline V gene, CDR1 is LGHDT and CDR2 is YNNKEL (reference sequence). There are 15 residues in the CDR3. The CDR3, as DNA: TGTGCCAGCAGCCAGAAGGACAGGGGACACACTGAAGCTTTCTTT. Translation: CASSQKDRGHTEAFF.

The rearrangement links TRBV5-4 to TRBJ2-7, with D tentatively TRBD2 (5 bases). With 3 bases removed from V and 2 bases from J, the gap between germline ends came to 18 bases. This CDR3 has 16 residues. From germline, CDR1 is SGHNT and CDR2 YYREEE (reference sequence). The CDR3 reads CASSSREGIATYEQYF. CDR3 nucleotides: TGTGCCAGCAGCTCACGCGAGGGTATAGCAACCTACGAGCAGTACTTC.

J is TRBJ1-1 and V is TRBV19, with D uncertain. Looked up from germline, CDR1 is LNHDA and CDR2 is SQIVND (reference sequence). Trimming shortened V by 1 base and J by 6 bases, and 9 bases separated the two germline ends. The CDR3 totals 13 residues. The CDR3: CASSIGPGSEAFF. CDR3 DNA: TGTGCCAGTAGTATAGGTCCGGGATCTGAAGCTTTCTTT.

This clone came up once. The chain joins TRBV7-2 to TRBJ2-5, with 8 bases aligning to TRBD1. After removal of 5 bases from V and 4 bases from J, the junction contained 3 bases not matched to a gene. Germline CDR1 and CDR2: SGHTA and FQGNSA. CDR3 size: 13 residues. CDR3 protein: CASSTQGGETQYF. As DNA, the CDR3 is TGTGCCAGCAGCACACAGGGGGGAGAGACCCAGTACTTC.

The V gene is TRBV27, the J gene TRBJ1-6; 7 bases line up with TRBD1. This CDR3 region has 14 residues. Germline loops: CDR1 MNHEY, CDR2 SMNVEV (reference sequence). Trimming took 3 bases from V and 5 from J; bases not matched to a gene: 1. CDR3 amino acids: CASSFGTDNSPLHF. The CDR3 DNA reads TGTGCCAGCAGTTTCGGGACAGATAATTCACCCCTCCACTTT.

The V call is TRBV24-1, the J call TRBJ2-1; TRBD2 matches 15 bases. The V gene's germline CDR1 is KGHDR and CDR2 SFDVKD. Trimming removed 4 bases from V and 6 bases from J; junction bases left unmatched: 6. This CDR3 comprises 17 residues. The CDR3 region has the DNA TGTGCCACCAGTGAGACCAGGACTAGCGGGGGGGTCAATGAGCAGTTCTTC. Its translation is CATSETRTSGGVNEQFF.

V gene TRBV12-3 or TRBV12-4 combines with J gene TRBJ1-1, with 7 bases aligning to TRBD1. V trimming: 7 bases; J trimming: 4 bases; junction bases outside the gene matches: 6. The CDR3 runs to 13 residues. DNA of the CDR3: TGTGCCAGCACCGAGACAGGGCCCACTGAAGCTTTCTTT. Translated: CASTETGPTEAFF.